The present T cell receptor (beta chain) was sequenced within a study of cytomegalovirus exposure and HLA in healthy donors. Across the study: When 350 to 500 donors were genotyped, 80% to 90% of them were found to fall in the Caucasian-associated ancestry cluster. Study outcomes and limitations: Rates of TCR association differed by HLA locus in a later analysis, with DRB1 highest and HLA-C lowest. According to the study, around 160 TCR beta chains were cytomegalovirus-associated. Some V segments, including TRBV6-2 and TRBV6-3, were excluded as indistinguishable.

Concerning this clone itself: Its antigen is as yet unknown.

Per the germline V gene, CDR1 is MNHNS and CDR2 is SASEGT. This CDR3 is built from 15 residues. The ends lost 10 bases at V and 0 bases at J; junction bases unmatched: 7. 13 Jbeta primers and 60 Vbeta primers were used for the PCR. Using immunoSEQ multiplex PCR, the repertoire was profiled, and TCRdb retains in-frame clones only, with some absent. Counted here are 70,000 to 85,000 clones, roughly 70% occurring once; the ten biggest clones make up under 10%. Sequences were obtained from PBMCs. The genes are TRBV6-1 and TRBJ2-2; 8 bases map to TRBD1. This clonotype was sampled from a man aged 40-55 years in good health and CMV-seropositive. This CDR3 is CATGTGAANTGELFF. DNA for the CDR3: TGTGCCACGGGGACAGGCGCCGCGAACACCGGGGAGCTGTTTTTT.